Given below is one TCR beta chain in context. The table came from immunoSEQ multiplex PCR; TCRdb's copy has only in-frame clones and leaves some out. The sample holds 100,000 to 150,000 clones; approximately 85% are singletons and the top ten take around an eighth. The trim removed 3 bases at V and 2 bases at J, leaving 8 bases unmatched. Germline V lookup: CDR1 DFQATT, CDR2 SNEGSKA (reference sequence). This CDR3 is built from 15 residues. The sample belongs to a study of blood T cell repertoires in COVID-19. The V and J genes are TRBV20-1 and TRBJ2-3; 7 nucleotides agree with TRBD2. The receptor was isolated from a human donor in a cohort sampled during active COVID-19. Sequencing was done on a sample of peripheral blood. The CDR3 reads CSASYSRGFTDTQYF. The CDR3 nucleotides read TGCAGTGCTAGTTACTCGCGGGGGTTCACAGATACGCAGTATTTT.